The present TCR beta chain was sequenced within a study of T cell repertoires in cytomegalovirus infection. This clonotype was counted between two and nine times. No antigen is known for it. The study, taken as a whole, reports: CMV-specific TCR beta clonotypes restricted by HLA-C were the ones dominating the ex vivo response. The cumulative frequency of public TCR beta families distinguished individuals who carried CMV together with the relevant HLA.

TCRdb fed the reads into MiXCR, producing one record per CDR3 protein. The sample has about 740,000 distinct CDR3 sequences, 30% to 35% seen once. Trimming removed 9 bases from V and 4 bases from J; junction bases left unmatched: 13. The CDR3 loop spans 18 amino acids. The V gene's germline CDR1 is MGHRA and CDR2 YSYEKL. This clonotype was sampled from a human donor in good health (CMV status not recorded). Some clones in this sample may be carry-over from other donors' samples. Material: cultured PBMCs, obtained from culture after CMV antigen stimulation. V is TRBV4-1 and J is TRBJ2-1; TRBD2 matches 15 bases. The CDR3 sequence: CARARYGTSGRRYNEQFF. CDR3 nucleotides: TGCGCCAGAGCGAGGTACGGGACTAGCGGGAGGAGGTACAATGAGCAGTTCTTC.